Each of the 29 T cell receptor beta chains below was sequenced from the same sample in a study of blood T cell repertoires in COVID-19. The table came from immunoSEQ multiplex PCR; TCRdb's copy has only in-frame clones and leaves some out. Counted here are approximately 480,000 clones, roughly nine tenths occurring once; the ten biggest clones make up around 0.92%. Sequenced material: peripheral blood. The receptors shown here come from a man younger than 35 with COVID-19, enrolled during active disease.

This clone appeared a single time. The CDR3 DNA reads TGTGCCAGCAGCGCCGGGGAGACCCAGTACTTC. Protein: CASSAGETQYF. The chain employs TRBV11-1 and TRBJ2-5; D unclear. From germline, CDR1 is SGHAT and CDR2 FQDESV (reference sequence). This CDR3 region has 11 residues. V was trimmed by 5 bases and J by 5 bases, leaving 6 bases between them.

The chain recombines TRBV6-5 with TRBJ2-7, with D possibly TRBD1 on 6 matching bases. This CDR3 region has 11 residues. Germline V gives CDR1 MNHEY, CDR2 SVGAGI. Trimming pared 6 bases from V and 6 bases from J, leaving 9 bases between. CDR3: CASRAGAEQYF. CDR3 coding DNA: TGTGCCAGCAGAGCAGGGGCCGAGCAGTACTTC.

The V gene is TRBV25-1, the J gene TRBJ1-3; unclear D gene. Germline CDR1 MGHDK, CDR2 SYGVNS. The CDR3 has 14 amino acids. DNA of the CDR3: TGTGCGCTAGGCCTTTCATACTTTGGAAACACCATATATTTT. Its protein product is CALGLSYFGNTIYF.

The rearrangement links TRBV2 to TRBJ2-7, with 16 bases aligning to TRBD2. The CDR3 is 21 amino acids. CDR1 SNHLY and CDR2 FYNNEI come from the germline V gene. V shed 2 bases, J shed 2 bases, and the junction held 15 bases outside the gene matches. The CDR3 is CASSEPGLAGGPLFTTYEQYF. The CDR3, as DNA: TGTGCCAGCAGTGAACCGGGACTAGCGGGGGGGCCCTTATTTACCACCTACGAGCAGTACTTC.

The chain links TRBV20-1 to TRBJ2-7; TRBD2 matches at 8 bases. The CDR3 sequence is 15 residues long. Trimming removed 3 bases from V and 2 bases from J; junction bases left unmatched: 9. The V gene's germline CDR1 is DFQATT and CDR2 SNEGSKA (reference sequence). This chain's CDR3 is CSASGGRGDPYEQYF. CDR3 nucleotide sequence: TGCAGTGCTAGTGGTGGGCGGGGGGATCCCTACGAGCAGTACTTC.

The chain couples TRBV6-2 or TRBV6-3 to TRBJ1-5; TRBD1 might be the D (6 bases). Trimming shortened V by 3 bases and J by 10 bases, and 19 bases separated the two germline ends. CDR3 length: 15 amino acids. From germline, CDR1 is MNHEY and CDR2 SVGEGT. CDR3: CASSYSGSGAYPQHF. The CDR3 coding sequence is TGTGCCAGCAGTTATTCTGGGTCAGGGGCTTACCCCCAGCATTTT.

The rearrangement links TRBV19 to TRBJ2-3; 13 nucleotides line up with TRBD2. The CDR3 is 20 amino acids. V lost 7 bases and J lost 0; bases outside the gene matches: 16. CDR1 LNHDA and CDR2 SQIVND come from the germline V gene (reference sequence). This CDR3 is CASTPTPGLAGSGSTDTQYF. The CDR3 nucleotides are TGTGCCAGTACCCCCACTCCGGGACTAGCGGGATCGGGAAGCACAGATACGCAGTATTTT.

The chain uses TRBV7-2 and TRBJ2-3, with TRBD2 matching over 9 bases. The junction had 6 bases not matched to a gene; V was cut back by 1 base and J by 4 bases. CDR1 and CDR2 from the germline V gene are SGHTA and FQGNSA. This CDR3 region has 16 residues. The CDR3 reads CASSLVGGGASDTQYF. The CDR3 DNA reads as TGTGCCAGCAGCTTAGTAGGCGGGGGGGCCTCAGATACGCAGTATTTT.

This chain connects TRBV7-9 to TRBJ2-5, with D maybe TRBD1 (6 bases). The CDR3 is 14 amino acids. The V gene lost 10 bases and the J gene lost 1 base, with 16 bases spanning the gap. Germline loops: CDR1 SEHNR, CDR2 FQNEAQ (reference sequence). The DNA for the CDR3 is TGTGCCACTGCACAGGGAGTTGCCCAAGAGACCCAGTACTTC. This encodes CATAQGVAQETQYF. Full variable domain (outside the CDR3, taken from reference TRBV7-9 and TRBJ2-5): DTGVSQNPRHKITKRGQNVTFRCDPISEHNRLYWYRQTLGQGPEFLTYFQNEAQLEKSRLLSDRFSAERPKGSFSTLEIQRTEQGDSAMYLCATAQGVAQETQYFGPGTRLLVL.

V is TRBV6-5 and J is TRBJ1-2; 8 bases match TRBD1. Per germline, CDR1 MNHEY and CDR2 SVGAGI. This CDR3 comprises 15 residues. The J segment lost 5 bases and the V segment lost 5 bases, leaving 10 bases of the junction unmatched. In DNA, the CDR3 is TGTGCCAGCAGTCCTGGACAGGGATTTAGGTATGGCTACACCTTC. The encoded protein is CASSPGQGFRYGYTF.

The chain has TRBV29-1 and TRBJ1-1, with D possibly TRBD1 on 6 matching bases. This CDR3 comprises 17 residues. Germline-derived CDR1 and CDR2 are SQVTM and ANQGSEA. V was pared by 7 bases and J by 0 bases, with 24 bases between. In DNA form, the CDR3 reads TGCAGCGCACTTCCACAGGGCGGGGGGCCTATGAACACTGAAGCTTTCTTT. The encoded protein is CSALPQGGGPMNTEAFF.

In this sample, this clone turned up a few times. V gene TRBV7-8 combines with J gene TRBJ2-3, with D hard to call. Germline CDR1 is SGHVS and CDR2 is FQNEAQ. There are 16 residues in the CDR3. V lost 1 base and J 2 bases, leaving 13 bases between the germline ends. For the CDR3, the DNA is TGTGCCAGCAGCTTAGGGTGGGCCGCCGACACAGATACGCAGTATTTT. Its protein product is CASSLGWAADTDTQYF.

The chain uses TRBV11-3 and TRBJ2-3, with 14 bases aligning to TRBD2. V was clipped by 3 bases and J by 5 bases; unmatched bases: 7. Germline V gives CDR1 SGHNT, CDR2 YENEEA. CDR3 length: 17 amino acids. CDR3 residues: CASSLTTSGRAEDTQYF. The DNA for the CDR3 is TGTGCCAGCAGCTTGACGACTAGCGGGAGGGCTGAAGATACGCAGTATTTT.

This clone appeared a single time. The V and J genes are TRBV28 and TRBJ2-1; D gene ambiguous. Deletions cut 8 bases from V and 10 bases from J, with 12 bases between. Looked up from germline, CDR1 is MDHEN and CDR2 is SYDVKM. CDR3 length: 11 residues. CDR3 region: CASGPMREQFF. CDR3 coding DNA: TGTGCCAGCGGCCCAATGAGGGAGCAGTTCTTC.

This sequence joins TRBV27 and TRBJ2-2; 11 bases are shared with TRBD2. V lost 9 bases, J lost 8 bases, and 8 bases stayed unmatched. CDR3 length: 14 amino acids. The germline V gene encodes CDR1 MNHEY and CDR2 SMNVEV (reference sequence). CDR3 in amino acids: CASTLAGAGGELFF. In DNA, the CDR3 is TGTGCCAGTACACTAGCGGGAGCGGGTGGGGAGCTGTTTTTT.

The CDR3 nucleotides are TGTGCCAGCAGCTGGAAGGCGCAGGGTGTAGATGAGCAGTTCTTC. This codes for CASSWKAQGVDEQFF. The chain combines TRBV5-4 with TRBJ2-1, with D possibly TRBD1 on 5 matching bases. Germline V gene data show CDR1 as SGHNT and CDR2 as YYREEE (reference sequence). V lost 3 bases and J 8 bases, leaving 18 bases between the germline ends. The CDR3 is 15 residues long. Full variable domain (rest looked up from reference TRBV5-4 and TRBJ2-1): ETGVTQSPTHLIKTRGQQVTLRCSSQSGHNTVSWYQQALGQGPQFIFQYYREEENGRGNFPPRFSGLQFPNYSSELNVNALELDDSALYLCASSWKAQGVDEQFFGPGTRLTVL.

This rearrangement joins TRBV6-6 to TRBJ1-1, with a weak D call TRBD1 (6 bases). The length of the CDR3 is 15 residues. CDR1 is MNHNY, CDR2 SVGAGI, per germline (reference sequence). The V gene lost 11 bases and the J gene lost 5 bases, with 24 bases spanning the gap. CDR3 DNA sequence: TGTGCCCGCCAGCGCGGGGGGCGTTCGGTGACTGAAGCTTTCTTT. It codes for CARQRGGRSVTEAFF.

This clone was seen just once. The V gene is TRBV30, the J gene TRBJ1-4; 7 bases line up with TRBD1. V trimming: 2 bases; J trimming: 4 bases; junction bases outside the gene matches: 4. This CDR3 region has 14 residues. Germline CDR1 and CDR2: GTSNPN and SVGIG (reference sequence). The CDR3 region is CAWSQGQLNEKLFF. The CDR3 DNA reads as TGTGCCTGGAGTCAGGGACAGCTTAATGAAAAACTGTTTTTT. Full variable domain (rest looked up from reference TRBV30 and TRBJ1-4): SQTIHQWPATLVQPVGSPLSLECTVEGTSNPNLYWYRQAAGRGLQLLFYSVGIGQISSEVPQNLSASRPQDRQFILSSKKLLLSDSGFYLCAWSQGQLNEKLFFGSGTQLSVL.

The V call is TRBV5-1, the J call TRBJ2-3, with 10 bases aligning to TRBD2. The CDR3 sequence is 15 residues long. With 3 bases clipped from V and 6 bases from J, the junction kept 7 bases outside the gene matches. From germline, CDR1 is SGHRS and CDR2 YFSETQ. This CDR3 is CASSYLAGAGDTQYF. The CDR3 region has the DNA TGCGCCAGCAGCTATCTAGCGGGGGCCGGGGATACGCAGTATTTT.

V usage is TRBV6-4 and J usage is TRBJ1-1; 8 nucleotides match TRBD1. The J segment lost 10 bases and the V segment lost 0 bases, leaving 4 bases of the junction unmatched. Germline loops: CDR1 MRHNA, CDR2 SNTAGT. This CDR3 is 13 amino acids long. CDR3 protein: CASSDSGQGRAFF. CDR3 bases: TGTGCCAGCAGTGACTCCGGACAGGGTCGAGCTTTCTTT.

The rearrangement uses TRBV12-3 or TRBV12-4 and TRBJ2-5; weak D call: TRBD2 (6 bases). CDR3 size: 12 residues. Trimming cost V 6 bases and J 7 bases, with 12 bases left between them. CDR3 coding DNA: TGTGCCAGCAGCCCGTCCGGGGGGACCCAGTACTTC. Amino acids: CASSPSGGTQYF.

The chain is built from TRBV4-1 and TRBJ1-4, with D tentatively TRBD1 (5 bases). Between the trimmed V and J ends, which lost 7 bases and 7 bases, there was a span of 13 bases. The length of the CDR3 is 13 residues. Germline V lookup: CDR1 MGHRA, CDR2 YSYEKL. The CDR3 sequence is CASTQGGGEKLFF. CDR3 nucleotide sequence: TGCGCCAGCACCCAGGGTGGAGGTGAAAAACTGTTTTTT.

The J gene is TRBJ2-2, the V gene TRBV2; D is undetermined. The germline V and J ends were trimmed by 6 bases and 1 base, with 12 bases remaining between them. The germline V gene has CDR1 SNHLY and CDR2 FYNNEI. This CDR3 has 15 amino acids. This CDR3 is CASRPYNRNTGELFF. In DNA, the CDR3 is TGTGCCAGCAGACCGTACAACAGGAACACCGGGGAGCTGTTTTTT.

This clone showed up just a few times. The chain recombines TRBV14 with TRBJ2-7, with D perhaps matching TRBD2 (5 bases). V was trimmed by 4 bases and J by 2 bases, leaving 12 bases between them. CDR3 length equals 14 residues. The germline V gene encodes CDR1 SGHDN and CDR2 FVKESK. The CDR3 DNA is TGTGCCAGCAGCCCCCGGGGAGTGCCCTACGAGCAGTACTTC. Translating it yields CASSPRGVPYEQYF. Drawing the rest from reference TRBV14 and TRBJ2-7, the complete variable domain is EAGVTQFPSHSVIEKGQTVTLRCDPISGHDNLYWYRRVMGKEIKFLLHFVKESKQDESGMPNNRFLAERTGGTYSTLKVQPAELEDSGVYFCASSPRGVPYEQYFGPGTRLTVT.

The CDR3 region is CAWSRQENTEAFF. Written as DNA, the CDR3 is TGTGCCTGGAGTCGACAGGAGAACACTGAAGCTTTCTTT. This chain connects TRBV30 to TRBJ1-1; TRBD1 is a possible D gene (6 bases). Germline CDR1 GTSNPN, CDR2 SVGIG (reference sequence). CDR3 length: 13 residues. V was shortened by 2 bases and J by 1 base, with 8 bases between the two germline ends.

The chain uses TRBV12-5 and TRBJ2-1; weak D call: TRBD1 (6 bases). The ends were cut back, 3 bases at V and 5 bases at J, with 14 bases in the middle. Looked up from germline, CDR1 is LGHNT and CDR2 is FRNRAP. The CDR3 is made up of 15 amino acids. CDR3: CASGFSRRGDNEQFF. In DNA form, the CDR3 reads TGTGCTAGTGGTTTCAGTCGCAGGGGTGACAATGAGCAGTTCTTC.

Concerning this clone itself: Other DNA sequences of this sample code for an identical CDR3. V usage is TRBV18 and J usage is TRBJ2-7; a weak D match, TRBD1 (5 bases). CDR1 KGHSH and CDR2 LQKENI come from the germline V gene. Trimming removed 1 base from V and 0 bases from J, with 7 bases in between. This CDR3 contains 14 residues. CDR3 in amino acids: CASSPLDTSYEQYF. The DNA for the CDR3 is TGTGCCAGCTCACCACTGGACACCTCCTACGAGCAGTACTTC. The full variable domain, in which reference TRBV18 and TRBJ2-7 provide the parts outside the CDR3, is NAGVMQNPRHLVRRRGQEARLRCSPMKGHSHVYWYRQLPEEGLKFMVYLQKENIIDESGMPKERFSAEFPKEGPSILRIQQVVRGDSAAYFCASSPLDTSYEQYFGPGTRLTVT.

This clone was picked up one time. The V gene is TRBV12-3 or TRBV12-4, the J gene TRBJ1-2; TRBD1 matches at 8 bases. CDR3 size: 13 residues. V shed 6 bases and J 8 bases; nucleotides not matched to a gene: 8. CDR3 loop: CASSPTGGPGYTF. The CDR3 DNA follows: TGTGCCAGCAGCCCTACAGGGGGGCCGGGCTACACCTTC.

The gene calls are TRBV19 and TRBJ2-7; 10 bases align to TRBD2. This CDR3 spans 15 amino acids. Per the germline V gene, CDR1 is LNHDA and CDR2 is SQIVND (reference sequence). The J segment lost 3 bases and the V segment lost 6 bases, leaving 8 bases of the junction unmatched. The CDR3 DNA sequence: TGTGCCAGTAGCAGTGTGCTAGCGGGGGACTACGAGCAGTACTTC. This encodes CASSSVLAGDYEQYF.